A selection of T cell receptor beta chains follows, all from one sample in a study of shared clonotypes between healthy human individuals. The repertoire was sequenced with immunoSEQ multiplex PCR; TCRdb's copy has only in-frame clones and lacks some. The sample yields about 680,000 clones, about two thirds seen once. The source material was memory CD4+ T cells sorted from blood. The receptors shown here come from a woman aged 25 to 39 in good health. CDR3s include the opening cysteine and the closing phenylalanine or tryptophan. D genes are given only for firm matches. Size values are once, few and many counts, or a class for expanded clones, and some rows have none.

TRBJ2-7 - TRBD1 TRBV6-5 CASSYGTGGSNEQYF TGTGCCAGCAGTTACGGGACAGGGGGGTCCAACGAGCAGTACTTC
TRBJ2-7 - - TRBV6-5 CASSGLSYEQYF TGTGCCAGCAGCGGACTATCCTACGAGCAGTACTTC
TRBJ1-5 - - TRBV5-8 CASSNGKYSNQPQHF TGTGCCAGCAGCAACGGGAAGTATAGCAATCAGCCCCAGCATTTT
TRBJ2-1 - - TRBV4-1 CASSQAPTGPAAEFF TGCGCCAGCAGCCAAGCGCCGACAGGTCCCGCTGCTGAGTTCTTC
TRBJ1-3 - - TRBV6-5 CASSYQNTIYF TGTGCCAGCAGTTACCAAAACACCATATATTTT
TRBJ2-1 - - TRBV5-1 CASTRDQRDNEQFF TGCGCCAGCACCCGGGACCAGCGGGACAATGAGCAGTTCTTC
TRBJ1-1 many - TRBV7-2 CASSLVITDGGEAFF TGTGCCAGCAGCTTAGTTATAACAGACGGCGGTGAAGCTTTCTTT
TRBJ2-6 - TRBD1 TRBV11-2 CASSLSRGLGANVLTF TGTGCCAGCAGCTTATCGAGGGGGCTTGGGGCCAACGTCCTGACTTTC
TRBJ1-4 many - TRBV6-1 CASRMLPGTNEKLFF TGTGCCAGCAGGATGTTGCCAGGGACTAATGAAAAACTGTTTTTT
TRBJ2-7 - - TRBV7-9 CASSLEGGSSYEQYF TGTGCCAGCAGCTTGGAAGGAGGGAGCTCCTACGAGCAGTACTTC
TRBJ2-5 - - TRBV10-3 CAISERTGLQETQYF TGTGCCATCAGTGAGAGAACTGGGTTACAAGAGACCCAGTACTTC
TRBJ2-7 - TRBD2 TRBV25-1 CASSERGERESGPEQYF TGTGCCAGCAGTGAGCGGGGTGAGCGGGAGTCAGGACCCGAGCAGTACTTC
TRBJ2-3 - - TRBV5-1 CASSLAGKSTDTQYF TGCGCCAGCAGCTTGGCCGGCAAAAGCACAGATACGCAGTATTTT
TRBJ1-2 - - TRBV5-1 CASSLEDARQLGYTF TGCGCCAGCAGCTTGGAAGATGCAAGACAGTTGGGCTACACCTTC
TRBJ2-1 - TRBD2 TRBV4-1 CASSHRTSGRAGEQFF TGCGCCAGCAGCCACCGGACTAGCGGGAGGGCCGGTGAGCAGTTCTTC
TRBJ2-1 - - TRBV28 CASYRNGRIYNEQFF TGTGCCAGCTATCGGAACGGGAGAATTTACAATGAGCAGTTCTTC
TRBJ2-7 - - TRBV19 CASSKSSDSYEQYF TGTGCCAGTAGTAAGTCCTCTGACTCCTACGAGCAGTACTTC
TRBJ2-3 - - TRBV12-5 CASGLAGTSDTQYF TGTGCTAGTGGTTTGGCGGGAACGTCAGATACGCAGTATTTT
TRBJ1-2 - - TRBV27 CASTSHFGGRGNYGYTF TGTGCCAGCACCTCTCATTTTGGGGGGAGGGGAAATTATGGCTACACCTTC
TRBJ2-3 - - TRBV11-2 CASSLLGLNTDTQYF TGTGCCAGCAGCTTACTGGGCCTTAACACAGATACGCAGTATTTT
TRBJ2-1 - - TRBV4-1 CASSQETPTYEQFF TGCGCCAGCAGCCAGGAGACCCCGACGTATGAGCAGTTCTTC
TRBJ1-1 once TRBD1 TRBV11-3 CASSFTGGTEAFF TGTGCCAGCAGTTTTACAGGGGGGACTGAAGCTTTCTTT
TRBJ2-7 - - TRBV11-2 CASSSREGDPGRFYEQYF TGTGCCAGCAGCTCGAGAGAGGGGGATCCCGGGAGATTCTACGAGCAGTACTTC
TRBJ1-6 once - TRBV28 CASRQGGTGIHSPLHF TGTGCCAGCCGCCAAGGGGGAACAGGGATACATTCACCCCTCCACTTT
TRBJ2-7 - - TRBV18 CASSPFDSGTQAYEQYF TGTGCCAGCTCACCATTCGATAGCGGAACCCAGGCCTACGAGCAGTACTTC
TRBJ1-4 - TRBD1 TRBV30 CAFPGTGNEKLFF TGTGCCTTTCCCGGGACAGGGAACGAAAAACTGTTTTTT
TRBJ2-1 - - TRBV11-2 CATKGIYNEQFF TGTGCCACCAAGGGGATATATAATGAGCAGTTCTTC
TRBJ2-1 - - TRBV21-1 CASSKLQLPNYNEQFF TGTGCCAGCAGCAAACTTCAACTACCCAACTACAATGAGCAGTTCTTC
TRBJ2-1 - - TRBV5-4 CASSLALLQGEHRQFF TGTGCCAGCAGCTTGGCTCTTCTCCAGGGCGAACATCGGCAGTTCTTC
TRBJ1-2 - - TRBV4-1 CASSPLGLQSRTF TGCGCCAGCAGCCCCCTAGGACTCCAGAGTAGAACCTTC
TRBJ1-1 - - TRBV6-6 CASSPRAGVNTEAFF TGTGCCAGCAGTCCTCGTGCGGGAGTGAACACTGAAGCTTTCTTT
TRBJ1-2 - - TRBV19 CASSRHEKGGYTF TGTGCCAGTAGTAGGCACGAAAAGGGGGGCTACACCTTC
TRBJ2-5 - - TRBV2 CASGPKETQYF TGTGCCAGCGGACCTAAAGAGACCCAGTACTTC
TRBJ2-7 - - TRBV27 CASRLQASYEQYF TGTGCCAGCAGATTACAAGCCTCCTACGAGCAGTACTTC
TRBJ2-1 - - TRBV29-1 CSVGRSGYEQFF TGCAGCGTTGGGAGATCCGGGTATGAGCAGTTCTTC
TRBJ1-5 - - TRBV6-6 CASSYSKGTASQPQHF TGTGCCAGCAGTTACTCTAAGGGGACCGCTTCGCAGCCCCAGCATTTT
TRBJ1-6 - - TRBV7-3 CASSLLDYNSPLHF TGTGCCAGCAGCTTACTAGACTATAATTCACCCCTCCACTTT
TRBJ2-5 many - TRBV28 CASRPSRSWETQYF TGTGCCAGCAGACCTTCGCGGAGTTGGGAGACCCAGTACTTC
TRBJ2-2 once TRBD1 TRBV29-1 CSVRDSHFTGELFF TGCAGCGTTCGGGACAGCCATTTCACCGGGGAGCTGTTTTTT
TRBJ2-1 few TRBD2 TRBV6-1 CASSELAGSYNEQFF TGTGCCAGCAGTGAACTAGCGGGCTCCTACAATGAGCAGTTCTTC
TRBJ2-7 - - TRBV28 CASTRGDTKIYEQYF TGTGCCAGCACTCGGGGGGACACAAAAATTTACGAGCAGTACTTC
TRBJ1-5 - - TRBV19 CASSRGEGLGYQPQHF TGTGCCAGTAGTCGGGGGGAGGGCTTAGGCTATCAGCCCCAGCATTTT